The 24 T cell receptor beta chains below were found in one sample sequenced in a study of T cell changes during pregnancy in multiple sclerosis. TCRdb's copy holds only in-frame clones and misses some; the assay was immunoSEQ multiplex PCR. This table holds roughly 34,000 clones, more than 75% found once. Material: peripheral blood, obtained in the second trimester of pregnancy. The receptors derive from a female donor in good health, enrolled as a control in a pregnancy study.

This clone was observed a single time. The genes are TRBV18 and TRBJ2-3, with TRBD1 as a possible D gene (6 bases). CDR1 and CDR2 (germline): KGHSH, LQKENI. With 9 bases removed from V and 3 bases from J, the gap between germline ends came to 13 bases. The CDR3 is made up of 13 amino acids. For the CDR3, the DNA is TGTGCCAGTGGGACACCGCAAACAGATACGCAGTATTTT. Its translation is CASGTPQTDTQYF.

This chain links TRBV30 with TRBJ1-6; D gene ambiguous. Deletions cut 0 bases from V and 9 bases from J, with 12 bases between. The CDR3 runs 14 residues. From germline, CDR1 is GTSNPN and CDR2 SVGIG (reference sequence). This CDR3 reads CAWSVGEEVSPLHF. Written as DNA, the CDR3 is TGTGCCTGGAGTGTCGGAGAGGAAGTTTCACCCCTCCACTTT.

The V gene is TRBV7-8, the J gene TRBJ1-1; D call uncertain. V was clipped by 5 bases and J by 4 bases, with 11 bases between them. Germline V gene data show CDR1 as SGHVS and CDR2 as FQNEAQ. This CDR3 is 13 amino acids long. CDR3 in amino acids: CASSPARATEAFF. The CDR3 DNA reads TGTGCCAGCAGCCCCGCGAGAGCCACTGAAGCTTTCTTT.

The rearrangement joins TRBV6-1 to TRBJ2-7, with 7 bases lining up with TRBD1. The J segment lost 5 bases and the V segment lost 7 bases, leaving 8 bases of the junction unmatched. The V gene's germline CDR1 is MNHNS and CDR2 SASEGT. The CDR3 covers 13 residues. DNA of the CDR3: TGTGCCAGCACCCAGGGGGAGTCGGACGAGCAGTACTTC. Translating it yields CASTQGESDEQYF.

This clone showed up just once. This chain joins TRBV6-6 and TRBJ2-1; weak D call: TRBD1 (6 bases). The CDR3 runs 13 residues. The V end was cut by 6 bases, the J end by 9 bases, with 15 bases between. Germline CDR1 reads MNHNY; CDR2 reads SVGAGI (reference sequence). This chain's CDR3 is CASRATGIIEQFF. CDR3 DNA sequence: TGTGCCAGCAGAGCCACAGGGATTATTGAGCAGTTCTTC.

CDR3 nucleotides: TGCGCCAGCAGCCAAGATGGGGCGGCCGAAGGTGGCTACACCTTC. Translated: CASSQDGAAEGGYTF. The chain recombines TRBV4-3 with TRBJ1-2, with TRBD1 as a possible D gene (5 bases). Looked up from germline, CDR1 is LGHNA and CDR2 is YSLEER. The CDR3 loop spans 15 amino acids. V was pared by 0 bases and J by 7 bases, with 15 bases between.

The rearrangement joins TRBV4-3 to TRBJ1-2, with unresolved D. This CDR3 has 15 amino acids. V lost 0 bases and J lost 5, with 13 bases in between. Germline V gene data show CDR1 as LGHNA and CDR2 as YSLEER. In nucleotides, the CDR3 is TGCGCCAGCAGCCAAGATAGAGCGGTTGATTATGGCTACACCTTC. It is translated as CASSQDRAVDYGYTF.

J is TRBJ1-4 and V is TRBV5-4; 7 bases line up with TRBD1. The ends lost 0 bases at V and 7 bases at J; junction bases unmatched: 6. The germline CDR1 and CDR2 sequences are SGHNT and YYREEE (reference sequence). The CDR3 spans 15 residues. The CDR3 region has the DNA TGTGCCAGCAGCTTGGAGGGGGCGGGAAGTGAAAAACTGTTTTTT. It translates to CASSLEGAGSEKLFF.

The chain uses TRBV4-3 and TRBJ2-6, with D maybe TRBD2 (5 bases). V was trimmed by 0 bases and J by 4 bases, leaving 10 bases between them. Germline V gene lookup returns CDR1 LGHNA and CDR2 YSLEER. This CDR3 spans 16 amino acids. The CDR3 loop reads CASSQEGSAGANVLTF. CDR3 sequence (DNA): TGCGCCAGCAGCCAAGAGGGGAGTGCGGGGGCCAACGTCCTGACTTTC.

The chain is built from TRBV5-1 and TRBJ2-3; 8 bases map to TRBD1. Trimming at V came to 4 bases and at J to 6 bases, leaving 4 bases not matched to a gene. The CDR3 contains 13 residues. Germline V gene data show CDR1 as SGHRS and CDR2 as YFSETQ. The CDR3 DNA follows: TGCGCCAGCAGCGTGACAGGGGTGGATACGCAGTATTTT. It codes for CASSVTGVDTQYF.

The chain links TRBV7-9 to TRBJ1-4; weak D call: TRBD1 (6 bases). Germline values: CDR1 SEHNR, CDR2 FQNEAQ (reference sequence). V lost 8 bases, J lost 4 bases, and 14 bases lay in between. This CDR3 comprises 14 residues. CDR3 in amino acids: CASGRVQGNEKLFF. CDR3 sequence (DNA): TGTGCCAGCGGCAGGGTACAGGGTAATGAAAAACTGTTTTTT.

The chain uses TRBV10-3 and TRBJ2-5; tentatively, D is TRBD1 (5 bases). V was trimmed by 5 bases and J by 0 bases, leaving 10 bases between them. The CDR3 runs 14 residues. The germline V gene has CDR1 ENHRY and CDR2 SYGVKD. This chain's CDR3 is CAISPGQDQETQYF. In nucleotides, the CDR3 is TGTGCCATCAGTCCCGGACAAGACCAAGAGACCCAGTACTTC.

This clone appeared once. The V call is TRBV6-1, the J call TRBJ1-2, with TRBD1 matching over 11 bases. J lost 3 bases, V lost 5 bases, and 2 bases had no gene match. Germline CDR1 is MNHNS and CDR2 is SASEGT. The CDR3 totals 14 residues. Here the CDR3 DNA reads TGTGCCAGCAGTCCGGGACAGGGGGACTATGGCTACACCTTC. It specifies CASSPGQGDYGYTF.

V is TRBV2 and J is TRBJ1-2; TRBD1 aligns across 7 bases. The CDR3 spans 12 residues. The trim removed 5 bases at V and 8 bases at J, leaving 5 bases unmatched. Germline V gene lookup returns CDR1 SNHLY and CDR2 FYNNEI. The CDR3 protein is CASSTGVRGYTF. CDR3 nucleotides: TGTGCCAGCAGTACAGGGGTGAGAGGCTACACCTTC.

Worth noting for this clone: An end of the junction does not agree with germline; a read error may underlie this. V is TRBV20-1 and J is TRBJ2-1; D is possibly TRBD1 (7 bases). This CDR3 contains 11 residues. CDR1 DFQATT and CDR2 SNEGSKA come from the germline V gene (reference sequence). The DNA for the CDR3 is TGCAGTGCTAGAGTGGAGGGGGCGACGGTCTTC. Amino acid sequence: CSARVEGATVF.

The V gene is TRBV11-2, the J gene TRBJ1-2, with 9 positions matching TRBD1. The length of the CDR3 is 13 residues. V shed 8 bases, J shed 7 bases, and the junction held 8 bases outside the gene matches. Germline V CDR1 and CDR2: SGHAT, FQNNGV. The CDR3: CASSPTGGGGYTF. The CDR3 bases are TGTGCCAGCTCCCCGACAGGGGGAGGTGGCTACACCTTC.

The chain links TRBV4-3 to TRBJ2-3; TRBD2 might be the D (7 bases). V was clipped by 4 bases and J by 0 bases, with 14 bases between them. This CDR3 contains 16 residues. Germline assignment: CDR1 LGHNA and CDR2 YSLEER. The CDR3 loop reads CASSRRGGVSTDTQYF. The CDR3 DNA reads TGCGCCAGCAGCCGTCGAGGGGGGGTTAGCACAGATACGCAGTATTTT.

The V call is TRBV5-1, the J call TRBJ2-1, with D perhaps TRBD2 (6 bases). Germline lookup yields CDR1 SGHRS and CDR2 YFSETQ. This CDR3 contains 15 residues. Trimming removed 0 bases at V and 7 bases at J, with 14 bases between. DNA for the CDR3: TGCGCCAGCAGCTTGGACCGCGGGATAGGGAATGAGCAGTTCTTC. Its translation: CASSLDRGIGNEQFF.

This clone is a singleton in its sample. CDR3 coding DNA: TGTGCCAGTACCCGCGACAGGATAACTGAAGCTTTCTTT. Protein: CASTRDRITEAFF. The rearrangement links TRBV19 to TRBJ1-1; D possibly corresponds to TRBD1 (6 bases). Germline-derived CDR1 and CDR2 are LNHDA and SQIVND (reference sequence). CDR3 size: 13 residues. Trimming shortened V by 7 bases and J by 5 bases, and 14 bases separated the two germline ends.

The genes are TRBV7-3 and TRBJ2-1; 12 nucleotides align to TRBD2. Losses at the gene ends were 1 base for V and 0 bases for J; bases not matched to a gene: 4. The germline V gene has CDR1 SGHTA and CDR2 FQGTGA. There are 18 residues in the CDR3. CDR3 in DNA: TGTGCCAGCAGCTTAAGGGCTAGCGGGGGGGGCTCCTACAATGAGCAGTTCTTC. Its protein product is CASSLRASGGGSYNEQFF.

The chain couples TRBV6-1 to TRBJ2-7, with 12 bases aligning to TRBD2. CDR1 MNHNS and CDR2 SASEGT come from the germline V gene. The CDR3 length is 22 residues. Trimming took 0 bases from V and 2 from J; bases not matched to a gene: 20. CDR3 bases: TGTGCCAGCAGTGAAGCGGGTTTTTTAATTGTGCTAGCGGGAGGGGGGACCTACGAGCAGTACTTC. It codes for CASSEAGFLIVLAGGGTYEQYF.

V and J are TRBV6-5 and TRBJ1-1, with 10 bases lining up with TRBD1. Per the germline V gene, CDR1 is MNHEY and CDR2 is SVGAGI. J gave up 4 bases and V 0 bases, and 2 bases lay outside the gene matches. This CDR3 is 15 amino acids long. The CDR3 spells CASSYSRTGGTEAFF. The CDR3 DNA sequence: TGTGCCAGCAGTTACTCCCGGACAGGGGGCACTGAAGCTTTCTTT.

V is TRBV5-1 and J is TRBJ2-7, with TRBD1 matching over 9 bases. The V and J ends lost 5 bases and 3 bases, in that order; junction bases with no gene match: 3. The CDR3 sequence is 13 residues long. In germline, CDR1 is SGHRS, CDR2 YFSETQ. The CDR3, as DNA: TGCGCCAGCAGGGGGACAGGGAGCTACGAGCAGTACTTC. This translates into CASRGTGSYEQYF.

V and J are TRBV5-1 and TRBJ2-5, with 8 bases that match TRBD2. The V and J ends lost 3 bases and 2 bases, in that order; junction bases with no gene match: 6. The CDR3 contains 15 residues. Germline V gene lookup returns CDR1 SGHRS and CDR2 YFSETQ. CDR3 amino acids: CASSYLAGVQETQYF. The CDR3 DNA reads as TGCGCCAGCAGCTATCTAGCGGGCGTACAAGAGACCCAGTACTTC.